The next 11 T cell receptor beta chains were all read from a single sample in a study of lymphopenia after photon versus proton radiotherapy. The repertoire was sequenced with immunoSEQ multiplex PCR; TCRdb's copy has only in-frame clones and lacks some. The sample includes about 22,000 clones, over 90% of them seen just once. The sample consisted of peripheral blood, taken from a patient treated with proton-based radiotherapy. All receptors come from a woman in her 70s with pancreatic cancer. Some clones in this sample may be carry-over from other donors' samples.

Written as DNA, the CDR3 is TGTGCCAGCCACCCCTCAGGCAGCCGGGAGGGGTATACGCAGTATTTT. Protein: CASHPSGSREGYTQYF. The V call is TRBV27, the J call TRBJ2-3; 8 bases fit TRBD2. The V and J ends lost 8 bases and 7 bases, in that order; junction bases with no gene match: 17. The length of the CDR3 is 16 residues. Germline CDR1 and CDR2: MNHEY and SMNVEV (reference sequence).

This clone was found once. The chain couples TRBV10-3 to TRBJ2-3, with D possibly matching TRBD2 (6 bases). The CDR3 spans 17 residues. CDR1 and CDR2 from the germline V gene are ENHRY and SYGVKD. The V gene lost 11 bases and the J gene lost 0 bases, with 24 bases spanning the gap. The CDR3 DNA is TGTGCCTATTCTAAGGGGTCAAGCGGGTCTAGCACAGATACGCAGTATTTT. It codes for CAYSKGSSGSSTDTQYF.

This chain connects TRBV6-5 to TRBJ1-4; a possible D gene is TRBD1 (6 bases). This CDR3 region has 14 residues. With 5 bases removed from V and 3 bases from J, the gap between germline ends came to 10 bases. In germline, CDR1 is MNHEY, CDR2 SVGAGI. CDR3 nucleotides: TGTGCCAGCAGTCGTGGGACATCTAATGAAAAACTGTTTTTT. Residues: CASSRGTSNEKLFF.

The CDR3: CASSQETGFPYEQYF. The CDR3 DNA reads TGCGCCAGCAGCCAGGAGACAGGGTTTCCCTACGAGCAGTACTTC. The chain links TRBV4-1 to TRBJ2-7, with 7 bases fitting TRBD1. CDR3 length equals 15 residues. The V segment lost 3 bases and the J segment 2 bases; nucleotides outside the gene matches: 7. Germline loops: CDR1 MGHRA, CDR2 YSYEKL.

The rearrangement links TRBV19 to TRBJ2-1, with D unresolved. CDR1 is LNHDA and CDR2 is SQIVND in the germline V gene (reference sequence). The germline V and J ends were trimmed by 5 bases and 6 bases, with 8 bases remaining between them. This CDR3 contains 12 residues. Written as DNA, the CDR3 is TGTGCCAGTAGTCCCAGGCTCAATGAGCAGTTCTTC. Translating gives CASSPRLNEQFF.

The rearrangement links TRBV6-5 to TRBJ2-7; no reliable D call. The V end lost 0 bases, the J end lost 2 bases, and 11 bases lay between the germline ends. The CDR3 length is 15 residues. The germline V gene encodes CDR1 MNHEY and CDR2 SVGAGI. The chain's CDR3 is CASSYSIDRTYEQYF. The CDR3 bases are TGTGCCAGCAGTTACTCTATAGACCGGACCTACGAGCAGTACTTC.

The chain recombines TRBV14 with TRBJ2-1, with 14 bases that match TRBD2. The V and J ends lost 4 bases and 4 bases, in that order; junction bases with no gene match: 9. The CDR3 loop spans 18 amino acids. The germline gives CDR1 SGHDN, CDR2 FVKESK. The DNA for the CDR3 is TGTGCCAGCAGCCCAGTCTCCGGGACTAGCGGGGGATACAATGAGCAGTTCTTC. Protein: CASSPVSGTSGGYNEQFF.

This chain links TRBV6-1 with TRBJ2-3; D ambiguous. The length of the CDR3 is 14 residues. The germline CDR1 and CDR2 sequences are MNHNS and SASEGT. Trimming left V 1 base short and J 2 bases short, with 7 bases between. For the CDR3, the DNA is TGTGCCAGCAGTGAAGGGTTTGCCACAGATACGCAGTATTTT. Translation: CASSEGFATDTQYF.

V is TRBV15 and J is TRBJ2-5; D ambiguous. Per germline, CDR1 LNHNV and CDR2 YYDKDF (reference sequence). V gave up 1 base and J gave up 5 bases, with 8 bases separating them. This CDR3 contains 13 residues. The CDR3 loop reads CATSRVLGETQYF. DNA of the CDR3: TGTGCCACCAGCAGAGTTTTGGGGGAGACCCAGTACTTC.

The V and J genes are TRBV6-1 and TRBJ2-7; D possibly corresponds to TRBD1 (7 bases). Germline V gives CDR1 MNHNS, CDR2 SASEGT. The length of the CDR3 is 13 residues. Deletions cut 4 bases from V and 10 bases from J, with 17 bases between. The CDR3 sequence is CASSASRGELQYF. CDR3 DNA: TGTGCCAGCAGTGCGAGCAGGGGGGAGCTACAGTACTTC.

This chain connects TRBV2 to TRBJ1-1, with D possibly matching TRBD1 (5 bases). V lost 1 base, J lost 1 base, and 7 bases lay in between. Germline lookup yields CDR1 SNHLY and CDR2 FYNNEI. The CDR3 has 14 residues. The CDR3 DNA sequence: TGTGCCAGCAGTGAAGAGAGGGGGAACACTGAAGCTTTCTTT. Translating it yields CASSEERGNTEAFF.